The clone carrying this T cell receptor beta chain was seen a handful of times. What it recognizes is unknown. Treatment here: 19 received Ad26.COV2.S at low or high dose, single or two shots; 5 received placebo; per-sample allocation not given. Sampling was performed 63 days after the first vaccine or placebo injection. This record comes from a study of Ad26.COV2.S vaccination and SARS-CoV-2 variants. Study findings and constraints: The TCR breadth and depth analyses may have understated or missed part of the total T cell responses.

The germline V gene encodes CDR1 MNHEY and CDR2 SVGEGT. The CDR3 length is 15 residues. V dropped 5 bases and J dropped 7 bases, with 18 bases sitting between them. The assay was immunoSEQ multiplex PCR, and TCRdb's table has in-frame clones only and misses some. The sample comprises around 310,000 clones, about nine tenths of which are singletons, and 5.5% rests with the top ten. Source: peripheral blood, taken in a trial of Ad26.COV2.S vaccine versus placebo. This receptor was obtained from a person between 18 and 59 years old who received the Ad26.COV2.S COVID-19 vaccine or a placebo. This rearrangement joins TRBV6-2 or TRBV6-3 to TRBJ2-1; D possibly matches TRBD1 or TRBD2 (5 bases each). The CDR3, as DNA: TGTGCCAGCAGTAACCTCCCGGGACCCGTAAATGAGCAGTTCTTC. Amino acids: CASSNLPGPVNEQFF.